The T cell receptor (beta chain) under discussion was sequenced for a study of CD8 T cells in Susac syndrome. Purification of the CD8+ and CD4+ T cells relied on negative isolation, and TEMRA cells underwent FACS enrichment. An amount of RNA that ranged from about 0.45 to 1 ug was reverse transcribed with random hexamers. TCRdb independently ran MiXCR on the immunoSEQ multiplex PCR reads; one entry per CDR3 protein. Among roughly 200,000 distinct CDR3 sequences listed, approximately 94% were seen once. The sample comprised CD4+ T cells from PBMCs. The clonotype originates from a human donor with Susac syndrome.

CDR3 in DNA: TGTGCCAGCAGTCACGATACACTCAAAGGTGGCAATCAGCCCCAGCATTTT. The encoded protein is CASSHDTLKGGNQPQHF. The chain joins TRBV6-5 to TRBJ1-5; no clear D gene. CDR1 is MNHEY and CDR2 is SVGAGI in the germline V gene. The V gene lost 5 bases and the J gene lost 2 bases, with 19 bases spanning the gap. The CDR3 covers 17 residues.